Listed below are T cell receptor beta chains from one sample, sequenced in a study of blood T cell repertoires in COVID-19. The data were produced by immunoSEQ multiplex PCR, yet TCRdb's version contains in-frame clones alone and is incomplete. The data show more than 150,000 clones, 80% to 85% seen once. Material for sequencing was peripheral blood. These TCRs come from a man aged 18 to 30 with active or convalescent COVID-19. The CDR3 runs from the conserved cysteine through the conserved F or W. Fields, in order: J gene, V gene, CDR3 protein.

TRBJ2-5,TRBV10-3,CAISGPDSGNQETQYF
TRBJ1-2,TRBV15,CATSSPDRLLYGYTF
TRBJ2-3,TRBV3-1/TRBV3-2,CASSPRLLAGGPDTQYF
TRBJ2-1,TRBV19,CASQTTSYSYNEQFF
TRBJ1-5,TRBV28,CASNPGTGGNQPQHF
TRBJ1-3,TRBV5-4,CASSFRDTGSGNTIYF
TRBJ2-3,TRBV6-5,CASSYSSGTDTQYF
TRBJ2-3,TRBV6-5,CASSIGQGDTDTQYF
TRBJ1-1,TRBV2,CASRPGGPPTEAFF
TRBJ2-3,TRBV6-5,CASSYDGRATNQYF
TRBJ2-5,TRBV29-1,CSVESETQYF
TRBJ2-1,TRBV3-1/TRBV3-2,CASSQEPLLPRQFF
TRBJ2-1,TRBV15,CATSSSGLGGPYNEQFF
TRBJ1-5,TRBV12-5,CASGGSGTQSGPQHF